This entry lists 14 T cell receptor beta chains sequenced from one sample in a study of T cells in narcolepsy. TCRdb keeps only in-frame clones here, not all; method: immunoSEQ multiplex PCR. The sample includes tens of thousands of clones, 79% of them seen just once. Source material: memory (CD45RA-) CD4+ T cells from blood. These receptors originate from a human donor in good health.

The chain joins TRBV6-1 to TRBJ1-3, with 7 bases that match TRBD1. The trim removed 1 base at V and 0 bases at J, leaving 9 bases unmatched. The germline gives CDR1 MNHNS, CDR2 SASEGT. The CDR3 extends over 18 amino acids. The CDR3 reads CASSEGGTASFSGNTIYF. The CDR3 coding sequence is TGTGCCAGCAGTGAAGGAGGGACAGCCTCCTTCTCTGGAAACACCATATATTTT.

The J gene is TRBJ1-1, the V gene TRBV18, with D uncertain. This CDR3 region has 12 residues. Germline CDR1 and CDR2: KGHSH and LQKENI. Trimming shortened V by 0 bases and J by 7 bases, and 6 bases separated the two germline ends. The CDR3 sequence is CASSPPKGEAFF. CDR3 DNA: TGTGCCAGCTCACCACCTAAGGGTGAAGCTTTCTTT.

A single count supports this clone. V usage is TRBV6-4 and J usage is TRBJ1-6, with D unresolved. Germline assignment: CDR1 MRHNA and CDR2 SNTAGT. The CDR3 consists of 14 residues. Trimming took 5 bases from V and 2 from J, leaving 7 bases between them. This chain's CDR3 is CASSREAYNSPLHF. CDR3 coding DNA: TGTGCCAGCAGTCGGGAGGCCTATAATTCACCCCTCCACTTT.

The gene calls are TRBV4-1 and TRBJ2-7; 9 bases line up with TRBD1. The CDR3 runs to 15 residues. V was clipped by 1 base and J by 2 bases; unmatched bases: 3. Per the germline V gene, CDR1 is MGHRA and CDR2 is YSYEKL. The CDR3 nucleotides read TGCGCCAGCAGCCAAGTGGGGACAGGGCCCTACGAGCAGTACTTC. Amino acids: CASSQVGTGPYEQYF.

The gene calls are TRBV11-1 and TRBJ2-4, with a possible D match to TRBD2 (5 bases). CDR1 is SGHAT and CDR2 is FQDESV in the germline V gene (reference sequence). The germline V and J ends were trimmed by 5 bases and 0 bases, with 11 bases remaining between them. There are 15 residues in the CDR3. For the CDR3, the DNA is TGTGCCAGCAGCCCCCGGGGAATAGCCAAAAACATTCAGTACTTC. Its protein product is CASSPRGIAKNIQYF.

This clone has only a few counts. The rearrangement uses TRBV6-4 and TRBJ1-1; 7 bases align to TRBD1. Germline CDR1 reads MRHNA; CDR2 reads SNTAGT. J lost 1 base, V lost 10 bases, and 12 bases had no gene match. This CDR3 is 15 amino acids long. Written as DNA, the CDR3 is TGTGCCACACCAACGAGGGACAGAAAGAACACTGAAGCTTTCTTT. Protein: CATPTRDRKNTEAFF.

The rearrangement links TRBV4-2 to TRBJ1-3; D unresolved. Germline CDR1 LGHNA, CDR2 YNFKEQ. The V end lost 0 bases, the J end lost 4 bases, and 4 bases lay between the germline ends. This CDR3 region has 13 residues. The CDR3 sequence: CASSQEGGNTIYF. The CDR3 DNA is TGTGCCAGCAGCCAAGAAGGGGGAAACACCATATATTTT.

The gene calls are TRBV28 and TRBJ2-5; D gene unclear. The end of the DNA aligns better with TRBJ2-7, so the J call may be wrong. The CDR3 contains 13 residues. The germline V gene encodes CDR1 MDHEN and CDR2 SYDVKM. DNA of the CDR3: TGTGCCAGCAGGGGGATGGGCAAGTACGAGCAGTACTTC. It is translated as CASRGMGKYEQYF.

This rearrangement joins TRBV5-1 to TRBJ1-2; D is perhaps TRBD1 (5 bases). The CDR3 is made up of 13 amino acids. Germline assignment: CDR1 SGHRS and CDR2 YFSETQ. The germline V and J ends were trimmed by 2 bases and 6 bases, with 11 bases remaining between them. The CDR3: CASSFEGADGYTF. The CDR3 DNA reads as TGCGCCAGCAGCTTTGAAGGGGCTGATGGCTACACCTTC. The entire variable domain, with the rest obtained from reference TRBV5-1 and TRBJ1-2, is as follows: KAGVTQTPRYLIKTRGQQVTLSCSPISGHRSVSWYQQTPGQGLQFLFEYFSETQRNKGNFPGRFSGRQFSNSRSEMNVSTLELGDSALYLCASSFEGADGYTFGSGTRLTVV.

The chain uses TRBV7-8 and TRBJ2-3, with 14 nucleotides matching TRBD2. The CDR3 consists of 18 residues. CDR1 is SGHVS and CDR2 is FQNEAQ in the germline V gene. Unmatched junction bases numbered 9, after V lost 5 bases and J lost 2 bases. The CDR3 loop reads CASSPRLAGGPSTDTQYF. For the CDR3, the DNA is TGTGCCAGCAGCCCCAGACTAGCGGGGGGGCCTTCCACAGATACGCAGTATTTT.

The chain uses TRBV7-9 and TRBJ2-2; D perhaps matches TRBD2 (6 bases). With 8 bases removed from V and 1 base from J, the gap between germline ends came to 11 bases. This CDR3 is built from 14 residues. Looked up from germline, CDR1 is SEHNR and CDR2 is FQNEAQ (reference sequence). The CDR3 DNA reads TGTGCCAGCGCCTGGGGAGGGAACACCGGGGAGCTGTTTTTT. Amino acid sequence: CASAWGGNTGELFF.

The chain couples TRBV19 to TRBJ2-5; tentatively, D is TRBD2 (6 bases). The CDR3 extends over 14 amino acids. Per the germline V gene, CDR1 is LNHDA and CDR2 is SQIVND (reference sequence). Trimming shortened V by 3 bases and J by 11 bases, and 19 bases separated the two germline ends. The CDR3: CASSIGNRLREQYF. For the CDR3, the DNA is TGTGCCAGTAGTATCGGGAACAGGCTCCGGGAGCAGTACTTC.

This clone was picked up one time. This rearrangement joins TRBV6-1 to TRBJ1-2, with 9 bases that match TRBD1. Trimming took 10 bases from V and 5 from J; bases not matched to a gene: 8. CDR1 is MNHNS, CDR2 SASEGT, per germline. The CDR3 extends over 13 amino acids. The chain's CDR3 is CANSQGADYGYTF. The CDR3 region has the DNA TGTGCCAACTCACAGGGGGCTGATTATGGCTACACCTTC.

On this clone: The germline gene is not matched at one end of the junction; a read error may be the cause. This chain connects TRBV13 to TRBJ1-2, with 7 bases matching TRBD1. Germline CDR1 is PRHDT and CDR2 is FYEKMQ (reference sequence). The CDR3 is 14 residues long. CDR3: CASSLRQGVSGHTF. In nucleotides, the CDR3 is TGTGCCAGCAGCCTCCGACAGGGAGTATCTGGCCACACCTTC. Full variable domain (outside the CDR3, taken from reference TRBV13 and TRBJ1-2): AAGVIQSPRHLIKEKRETATLKCYPIPRHDTVYWYQQGPGQDPQFLISFYEKMQSDKGSIPDRFSAQQFSDYHSELNMSSLELGDSALYFCASSLRQGVSGHTFGSGTRLTVV.